Presented here are 21 T cell receptor beta chains from one specimen sequenced in a study of shared clonotypes between healthy human individuals. Sequencing used immunoSEQ multiplex PCR; TCRdb keeps in-frame clones, though not all of them. The data show around 980,000 clones, 75% to 85% seen once. Source material: memory CD4+ T cells from PBMCs. Subset meaning: CD45RA-negative fraction. The receptors shown here come from a man aged 18 to 30 in good health. Some clones in this sample may be carry-over from other donors' samples.

J is TRBJ2-2 and V is TRBV4-2; 10 bases are shared with TRBD2. This CDR3 has 15 amino acids. Germline assignment: CDR1 LGHNA and CDR2 YNFKEQ. Losses at the gene ends were 5 bases for V and 6 bases for J; bases not matched to a gene: 6. CDR3: CASSTLAGNPGELFF. The CDR3 DNA reads as TGTGCCAGCAGCACACTAGCGGGAAATCCCGGGGAGCTGTTTTTT.

CDR3 coding DNA: TGTGCCAGCAGCGTAGGACTAGCGGCCTCCTACAATGAGCAGTTCTTC. The encoded protein is CASSVGLAASYNEQFF. J is TRBJ2-1 and V is TRBV9, with 9 bases lining up with TRBD2. The V gene's germline CDR1 is SGDLS and CDR2 YYNGEE. CDR3 length: 16 residues. The J segment lost 0 bases and the V segment lost 0 bases, leaving 1 base of the junction unmatched.

The gene calls are TRBV28 and TRBJ1-5; possibly TRBD1 for D (5 bases). The CDR3 is 17 amino acids. V gave up 8 bases and J gave up 6 bases, with 26 bases separating them. The germline V gene has CDR1 MDHEN and CDR2 SYDVKM. For the CDR3, the DNA is TGTGCCAGCCACTTCCGAGGGTCAGGGTCGGTTCGTCAGCCCCAGCATTTT. Translation gives CASHFRGSGSVRQPQHF.

The chain couples TRBV29-1 to TRBJ1-4; 7 bases agree with TRBD1. V trimming: 4 bases; J trimming: 6 bases; junction bases outside the gene matches: 8. The CDR3 totals 14 residues. Germline V gene sequence: CDR1 SQVTM, CDR2 ANQGSEA. Here the CDR3 DNA reads TGCAGCGTTGCAAGGACAGGAACCCATGAAAAACTGTTTTTT. Its translation: CSVARTGTHEKLFF.

In the case of this clone: At the DNA level, this CDR3 is encoded by other sequences in the same sample as well. This chain links TRBV4-2 with TRBJ2-7; D gene ambiguous. Germline CDR1 is LGHNA and CDR2 is YNFKEQ. Trimming left V 1 base short and J 3 bases short, with 10 bases between. CDR3 length: 14 residues. CDR3 bases: TGTGCCAGCAGCCAAGTGGCCGGCCTCTACGAGCAGTACTTC. As protein: CASSQVAGLYEQYF.

V gene TRBV5-1 combines with J gene TRBJ2-7; D ambiguous. The CDR3 extends over 11 amino acids. Germline CDR1 SGHRS, CDR2 YFSETQ. V was pared by 3 bases and J by 4 bases, with 5 bases between. The CDR3: CASSSQYEQYF. CDR3 DNA sequence: TGCGCCAGCAGCTCCCAGTACGAGCAGTACTTC.

V is TRBV30 and J is TRBJ2-3; D is perhaps TRBD2 (5 bases). The CDR3 length is 13 residues. Germline V gene lookup returns CDR1 GTSNPN and CDR2 SVGIG (reference sequence). The germline V and J ends were trimmed by 4 bases and 3 bases, with 11 bases remaining between them. The CDR3 DNA reads as TGTGCCTGGAATGAGCGGAGGACAGATACGCAGTATTTT. This encodes CAWNERRTDTQYF. Drawing the rest from reference TRBV30 and TRBJ2-3, the complete variable domain is SQTIHQWPATLVQPVGSPLSLECTVEGTSNPNLYWYRQAAGRGLQLLFYSVGIGQISSEVPQNLSASRPQDRQFILSSKKLLLSDSGFYLCAWNERRTDTQYFGPGTRLTVL.

The chain links TRBV18 to TRBJ2-4; TRBD2 aligns across 9 bases. The CDR3 has 14 residues. Germline CDR1 reads KGHSH; CDR2 reads LQKENI. V shed 1 base, J shed 8 bases, and the junction held 3 bases outside the gene matches. CDR3 loop: CASSPRTSEDIQYF. As DNA, the CDR3 is TGTGCCAGCTCACCACGGACTAGCGAGGACATTCAGTACTTC.

The genes are TRBV6-5 and TRBJ2-1, with D perhaps assigned TRBD1 or TRBD2 (5 bases each). Between the trimmed V and J ends, which lost 0 bases and 10 bases, there was a span of 19 bases. The length of the CDR3 is 16 residues. CDR1 and CDR2 from the germline V gene are MNHEY and SVGAGI. CDR3 coding DNA: TGTGCCAGCAGTTACTCGGCGAGGGGCCTGGAACGCGAGCAGTTCTTC. It is translated as CASSYSARGLEREQFF.

This clone was recorded once. The chain employs TRBV30 and TRBJ1-1; weak D call: TRBD1 (5 bases). The V gene's germline CDR1 is GTSNPN and CDR2 SVGIG (reference sequence). V was pared by 1 base and J by 3 bases, with 24 bases between. The CDR3 consists of 18 residues. The CDR3 DNA reads as TGTGCCTGGAGTGCCCAACGAATCTCGACACGAGGGGACACTGAAGCTTTCTTT. It is translated as CAWSAQRISTRGDTEAFF.

In DNA, the CDR3 is TGTGCCAGTAGCAAAAAAGGTGATAGCAATCAGCCCCAGCATTTT. Its protein product is CASSKKGDSNQPQHF. The chain carries TRBV19 and TRBJ1-5, with D uncertain. CDR1 and CDR2 from the germline V gene are LNHDA and SQIVND (reference sequence). The CDR3 sequence is 15 residues long. V was trimmed by 6 bases and J by 0 bases, leaving 12 bases between them. Complete variable domain (other parts from reference TRBV19 and TRBJ1-5): DGGITQSPKYLFRKEGQNVTLSCEQNLNHDAMYWYRQDPGQGLRLIYYSQIVNDFQKGDIAEGYSVSREKKESFPLTVTSAQKNPTAFYLCASSKKGDSNQPQHFGDGTRLSIL.

The V call is TRBV4-1, the J call TRBJ2-5; no reliable D call. Trimming pared 0 bases from V and 5 bases from J, leaving 7 bases between. The germline V gene encodes CDR1 MGHRA and CDR2 YSYEKL. The CDR3 has 13 residues. In DNA form, the CDR3 reads TGCGCCAGCAGCCAAGAAGGGTTGGAGACCCAGTACTTC. Its translation: CASSQEGLETQYF.

The chain links TRBV4-2 to TRBJ2-3, with TRBD2 matching over 7 bases. The CDR3 is made up of 13 amino acids. CDR1 is LGHNA, CDR2 YNFKEQ, per germline. V dropped 3 bases and J dropped 5; count of bases not matched to a gene: 2. CDR3 coding DNA: TGTGCCAGCAGCCACGAGCGGGAAGATACGCAGTATTTT. Translated, it gives CASSHEREDTQYF.

This chain connects TRBV7-9 to TRBJ2-7; no clear D gene. Germline assignment: CDR1 SEHNR and CDR2 FQNEAQ (reference sequence). Trimming pared 4 bases from V and 5 bases from J, leaving 9 bases between. CDR3 size: 12 residues. CDR3 DNA: TGTGCCAGCAGCTACACTTACGACGAGCAGTACTTC. Its translation: CASSYTYDEQYF.

This sequence joins TRBV25-1 and TRBJ2-7, with TRBD1 matching 8 bases. The J segment lost 4 bases and the V segment lost 7 bases, leaving 9 bases of the junction unmatched. CDR1 and CDR2 (germline): MGHDK, SYGVNS. The CDR3 runs to 14 residues. In DNA, the CDR3 is TGTGCCAGCACCGGGGTAGGACAGGGTTACGAGCAGTACTTC. Translated: CASTGVGQGYEQYF.

This clone has a count of ten or more. V is TRBV7-2 and J is TRBJ1-2; TRBD1 is a possible D gene (5 bases). The CDR3 is 16 residues long. The V and J ends lost 5 bases and 2 bases respectively, with 18 bases between them. Germline V CDR1 and CDR2: SGHTA, FQGNSA. CDR3 amino acids: CASSPSPGRGNYGYTF. CDR3 in DNA: TGTGCCAGCAGCCCGTCGCCGGGACGTGGGAACTATGGCTACACCTTC. The full variable domain, with the rest looked up from reference TRBV7-2 and TRBJ1-2, is GAGVSQSPSNKVTEKGKDVELRCDPISGHTALYWYRQSLGQGLEFLIYFQGNSAPDKSGLPSDRFSAERTGGSVSTLTIQRTQQEDSAVYLCASSPSPGRGNYGYTFGSGTRLTVV.

In its sample, this clone was seen a few times. No conserved phenylalanine or tryptophan is present at the end of the CDR3, so a read error is the likely explanation. Because the CDR3's place on the DNA is in doubt, the DNA is left out and the CDR3 is given as listed by TCRdb. The V call is TRBV6-5, the J call TRBJ2-7. The CDR3 is 8 residues long, counting both termini. Per the germline V gene, CDR1 is MNHEY and CDR2 is SVGAGI. This CDR3 reads CASSYVVI.

This chain connects TRBV19 to TRBJ1-2; D is unresolved. CDR1 is LNHDA and CDR2 is SQIVND in the germline V gene (reference sequence). Trimming took off 10 bases at V and 8 bases at J, with 23 bases between the two ends. The CDR3 spans 14 residues. CDR3 coding DNA: TGTGCCACCAAGGGTACGGGGATAGGCGGCGGCTACACCTTC. It translates to CATKGTGIGGGYTF.

The chain combines TRBV15 with TRBJ1-4, with D possibly being TRBD1 (5 bases). The CDR3 extends over 14 amino acids. V was clipped by 3 bases and J by 4 bases, with 9 bases between them. CDR1 and CDR2 (germline): LNHNV, YYDKDF (reference sequence). CDR3 region: CATSRQGYNEKLFF. The CDR3, as DNA: TGTGCCACCAGCAGGCAGGGTTATAATGAAAAACTGTTTTTT.

The rearrangement links TRBV7-3 to TRBJ2-1, with 9 bases that match TRBD2. The CDR3 is made up of 14 amino acids. Germline V CDR1 and CDR2: SGHTA, FQGTGA. V trimming: 2 bases; J trimming: 9 bases; junction bases outside the gene matches: 5. CDR3 sequence (DNA): TGTGCCAGCAGCTTATTAGCGGGAGTCGGTGAGCAGTTCTTC. Translation: CASSLLAGVGEQFF.

This clone was picked up many times. This chain joins TRBV7-9 and TRBJ2-7; 10 positions match TRBD1. Germline loops: CDR1 SEHNR, CDR2 FQNEAQ (reference sequence). The CDR3 is 17 amino acids. Trimming cost V 5 bases and J 2 bases; bases outside gene matches: 12. CDR3 in DNA: TGTGCCAGCAGCACGACAGGGGGCGGAAATAATGCCTACGAGCAGTACTTC. Translating it yields CASSTTGGGNNAYEQYF.